The rows below give T cell receptor beta chains drawn from one sample of a study of regulatory T cells in long-lasting Graves disease. Each CDR3 protein gets one entry after TCRdb re-called the multiplex PCR reads with MiXCR. The sample contains more than 350,000 distinct CDR3 sequences, about 16% of which appear only once. This sample also appeared in a second study, on T cells in Graves' hyperthyroidism and ophthalmopathy.

Material: peripheral blood mononuclear cells (PBMCs), obtained at new diagnosis, from a patient treated with antithyroid drugs. These receptors were collected from a woman under 40 with Graves disease. The CDR3 runs from the conserved cysteine through the conserved F or W. The D gene is left open where the match is weak. Expanded clones are given a class, and other clones once, few, many or no size at all.

V gene: TRBV9
D gene: TRBD1
J gene: TRBJ2-7
clone size: NA
CDR3 protein: CASSPRTGALEQYF
CDR3 DNA: TGTGCCAGCAGCCCCCGGACAGGGGCCCTCGAGCAGTACTTC

V gene: TRBV5-4
D gene: NA
J gene: TRBJ2-1
clone size: few
CDR3 protein: CASSLERDNEQFF
CDR3 DNA: TGTGCCAGCAGCTTGGAGAGGGACAATGAGCAGTTCTTC

V gene: TRBV13
D gene: TRBD1
J gene: TRBJ1-1
clone size: few
CDR3 protein: CASTVYIDRGDTEAFF
CDR3 DNA: TGTGCCAGCACCGTCTACATTGACAGGGGAGATACTGAAGCTTTCTTT

V gene: TRBV3-1
D gene: TRBD1
J gene: TRBJ2-1
clone size: many
CDR3 protein: CASSRKQGAENEQFF
CDR3 DNA: TGTGCCAGCAGCCGAAAACAGGGGGCTGAAAATGAGCAGTTCTTC

V gene: TRBV5-1
D gene: NA
J gene: TRBJ2-7
clone size: few
CDR3 protein: CASSLRLSHYEQYF
CDR3 DNA: TGCGCCAGCAGCTTAAGACTATCCCACTACGAGCAGTACTTC

V gene: TRBV19
D gene: NA
J gene: TRBJ2-1
clone size: few
CDR3 protein: CASSPIGVANEQFF
CDR3 DNA: TGTGCCAGTAGCCCAATCGGGGTGGCCAATGAGCAGTTCTTC

V gene: TRBV7-3
D gene: NA
J gene: TRBJ2-1
clone size: NA
CDR3 protein: CANSPDGNEQFF
CDR3 DNA: TGTGCCAACAGCCCGGACGGCAATGAGCAGTTCTTC

V gene: TRBV30
D gene: NA
J gene: TRBJ1-1
clone size: many
CDR3 protein: CAWSVMKGTEAFF
CDR3 DNA: TGTGCCTGGAGTGTTATGAAGGGGACTGAAGCTTTCTTT

V gene: TRBV12-3/TRBV12-4
D gene: NA
J gene: TRBJ2-5
clone size: many
CDR3 protein: CASSPRSGETQYF
CDR3 DNA: TGTGCCAGCAGTCCGAGGAGCGGGGAGACCCAGTACTTC

V gene: TRBV29-1
D gene: TRBD2
J gene: TRBJ2-1
clone size: NA
CDR3 protein: CSVDTSGVYNEQFF
CDR3 DNA: TGCAGCGTGGACACTAGCGGAGTCTACAATGAGCAGTTCTTC

V gene: TRBV3-1
D gene: NA
J gene: TRBJ2-4
clone size: NA
CDR3 protein: CASSQGFSQNIQYF
CDR3 DNA: TGTGCCAGCAGCCAAGGTTTTAGCCAAAACATTCAGTACTTC

V gene: TRBV12-3/TRBV12-4
D gene: NA
J gene: TRBJ2-4
clone size: many
CDR3 protein: CASSLGGLGKNIQYF
CDR3 DNA: TGTGCCAGCAGTTTAGGAGGGTTGGGCAAAAACATTCAGTACTTC

V gene: TRBV12-3/TRBV12-4
D gene: TRBD2
J gene: TRBJ2-2
clone size: many
CDR3 protein: CASSSSGNTGELFF
CDR3 DNA: TGTGCCAGCAGTTCTAGCGGGAACACCGGGGAGCTGTTTTTT

V gene: TRBV5-1
D gene: NA
J gene: TRBJ2-7
clone size: many
CDR3 protein: CASSQDSSGYEQYF
CDR3 DNA: TGCGCCAGCAGCCAGGATTCGTCGGGCTACGAGCAGTACTTC

V gene: TRBV11-2
D gene: NA
J gene: TRBJ1-3
clone size: many
CDR3 protein: CASSLRGLGSGNTIYF
CDR3 DNA: TGTGCCAGCAGCTTAAGGGGACTAGGGTCTGGAAACACCATATATTTT

V gene: TRBV27
D gene: TRBD2
J gene: TRBJ2-3
clone size: many
CDR3 protein: CASSSPASGTHTDTQYF
CDR3 DNA: TGTGCCAGCAGTTCGCCCGCTAGCGGGACACACACAGATACGCAGTATTTT